The rows below give T cell receptor beta chains drawn from one sample of a study of neoadjuvant nivolumab and ipilimumab in lung cancer. This table comes from immunoSEQ multiplex PCR, and its TCRdb copy is limited to in-frame clones, with some not included. The profile shows about 27,000 clones, about 78% of them singletons. Here the sequenced sample was tumor tissue, taken after neoadjuvant nivolumab, alone or with ipilimumab, at or shortly before surgery. These receptor sequences come from an adult with non-small cell lung cancer. CDR3s include the opening cysteine and the closing phenylalanine or tryptophan. D genes are given only for firm matches. Part of the rows lack a size; the others show once, few, many or a class for expanded clones.

TRBD2	NA	TRBV4-1	TRBJ2-5	TGCGCCAGCAGCCCCGGGACTAGCGGGGCAGAGACCCAGTACTTC	CASSPGTSGAETQYF
NA	NA	TRBV6-5	TRBJ1-5	TGTGCCAGCAGTTACGGATTGGGGAGCAATCAGCCCCAGCATTTT	CASSYGLGSNQPQHF
NA	once	TRBV6-5	TRBJ1-2	TGTGCCAGCACCGGGGCCGGGGGAGGCTACACCTTC	CASTGAGGGYTF
NA	NA	TRBV10-1	TRBJ2-2	TGCGCCAGCAGTGAGACGAAGGGGGACACCGGGGAGCTGTTTTTT	CASSETKGDTGELFF
TRBD2	few	TRBV4-1	TRBJ2-7	TGCGCCAGCAGCCATGGGGCTGATTCGGGGGGACGTAGATCGCAGTACTTC	CASSHGADSGGRRSQYF
NA	NA	TRBV30	TRBJ1-5	TGTGCCTGGAGTGCGGGGGCAAACTTCAATAGCAATCAGCCCCAGCATTTT	CAWSAGANFNSNQPQHF
NA	NA	TRBV2	TRBJ2-3	TGTGCCAGCAGTGGGACAGAATTCCTGTATTTT	CASSGTEFLYF
NA	NA	TRBV7-2	TRBJ1-2	TGTGCCAGCAGCCTCCCGCGTTACTATGGCTACACCTTC	CASSLPRYYGYTF
TRBD1	NA	TRBV7-6	TRBJ2-7	TGTGCCAGCAGCTTAGTGGGACAGGGCCTGGGCGAGCAGTACTTC	CASSLVGQGLGEQYF
TRBD1	NA	TRBV6-1	TRBJ1-2	TGTGCCAGCAGCTCTGGACAGGGATTTGGCTACACCTTC	CASSSGQGFGYTF
NA	NA	TRBV5-1	TRBJ2-2	TGCGCCAGCAGCTCTGGCCTCTACACCGGGGAGCTGTTTTTT	CASSSGLYTGELFF
NA	NA	TRBV11-2	TRBJ1-2	TGTGCCAGCAGCTTACCTCGTGGCTATGGCTACACCTTC	CASSLPRGYGYTF
NA	NA	TRBV7-2	TRBJ2-2	TGTGCCAGCAGCTTAGAGTCGAACACCGGGGAGCTGTTTTTT	CASSLESNTGELFF
TRBD1	NA	TRBV12-5	TRBJ2-2	TGTGCTAGTGGCCTCGGACAGGGCGACACCGGGGAGCTGTTTTTT	CASGLGQGDTGELFF
NA	NA	TRBV7-6	TRBJ1-2	TGTGCCAGCAGCTTATGGGACGGAAGCTACACCTTC	CASSLWDGSYTF
NA	few	TRBV7-6	TRBJ1-6	TGTGCCAGCAGCCCCCACACGAGCTCCTATAATTCACCCCTCCACTTT	CASSPHTSSYNSPLHF
TRBD1	NA	TRBV5-4	TRBJ2-2	TGTGCCAGCAGCTCAAGACAGGGGAACACCGGGGAGCTGTTTTTT	CASSSRQGNTGELFF
NA	NA	TRBV20-1	TRBJ2-5	TGCAGTGGAGGGAGTGAGACCCAGTACTTC	CSGGSETQYF
NA	NA	TRBV5-5	TRBJ2-3	TGTGCCAGCAGCTTGGAACAGGGAGGGGCAGATACGCAGTATTTT	CASSLEQGGADTQYF
NA	NA	TRBV7-9	TRBJ1-4	TGTGCCAGCAGCTTAGCTGGGGGGTACGGGACGGAAAAACTGTTTTTT	CASSLAGGYGTEKLFF
NA	NA	TRBV11-2	TRBJ2-1	TGTGCCAGCAGCCGAGACGGGACTCCGTACAATGAGCAGTTCTTC	CASSRDGTPYNEQFF
NA	NA	TRBV14	TRBJ2-1	TGTGCCAGCAGCCAAGATCTAGGGTATGAGCAGTTCTTC	CASSQDLGYEQFF
NA	NA	TRBV27	TRBJ2-2	TGTGCCAGCAGTTTAAAGGGCGAAACCGGGGAGCTGTTTTTT	CASSLKGETGELFF
NA	NA	TRBV7-3	TRBJ2-2	TGTGCCAGCAGCCCCAGCCAAAACACCGGGGAGCTGTTTTTT	CASSPSQNTGELFF
NA	NA	TRBV5-1	TRBJ1-2	TGCGCCAGCAGCGGGGGACGTACTAACTATGGCTACACCTTC	CASSGGRTNYGYTF
TRBD2	NA	TRBV4-2	TRBJ2-7	TGTGCCAGCAGCCAAGATCACACTAGCGGGAACCCCTACGAGCAGTACTTC	CASSQDHTSGNPYEQYF
TRBD1	few	TRBV7-3	TRBJ2-3	TGTGCCAGCAGTCTCCAGGGGGCATCTTCAGATACGCAGTATTTT	CASSLQGASSDTQYF
TRBD2	NA	TRBV2	TRBJ2-7	TGTGCCAGCAGGGGCGGGACTAGCGGGGGTCTCGAGCAGTACTTC	CASRGGTSGGLEQYF
TRBD1	NA	TRBV30	TRBJ2-4	TGTGCCTGGATAACCGGGACAGGGGGCAGAAGTTCCAAAAACATTCAGTACTTC	CAWITGTGGRSSKNIQYF
NA	NA	TRBV5-6	TRBJ2-5	TGTGCCAGCAGCTTGCTCACTACCCAAGAGACCCAGTACTTC	CASSLLTTQETQYF
TRBD2	NA	TRBV11-2	TRBJ2-7	TGTGCCAGCAGCCTTTGGACTAGCGGGGGGATCTACGAGCAGTACTTC	CASSLWTSGGIYEQYF
TRBD2	few	TRBV7-2	TRBJ2-3	TGTGCCAGCAGCTTAGGCCTAGCGGGGGGGCCATCAGATACGCAGTATTTT	CASSLGLAGGPSDTQYF
NA	NA	TRBV5-1	TRBJ1-2	TGCGCCAGCAGCTTGGACGGTACACCGTATGGCTACACCTTC	CASSLDGTPYGYTF
NA	NA	TRBV29-1	TRBJ2-7	TGCAGCGTTGAGAACAGGGACGAGCAGTACTTC	CSVENRDEQYF
TRBD2	NA	TRBV7-3	TRBJ2-2	TGTGCCAGCCGGACTAGCGGGGGCACCGGGGAGCTGTTTTTT	CASRTSGGTGELFF
TRBD1	NA	TRBV5-1	TRBJ2-1	TGCGCCAGCAGCTTGAACGGACAGGGGGACAATGAGCAGTTCTTC	CASSLNGQGDNEQFF
NA	once	TRBV11-2	TRBJ2-7	TGTGCCAGCAGCTTAGCGGGGTACGAGCAGTACTTC	CASSLAGYEQYF
NA	NA	TRBV7-6	TRBJ2-7	TGTGCCAGCAGCTGGGGATCGCGGGACACCTCCTACGAGCAGTACTTC	CASSWGSRDTSYEQYF
TRBD1	NA	TRBV6-5	TRBJ2-1	TGTGCCAGCAGCCCTCCAGGGGGACCACAGTTCTTC	CASSPPGGPQFF
NA	NA	TRBV2	TRBJ2-7	TGTGCCAGCAGTCGTCCCCAGGGCCTGTCCTACGAGCAGTACTTC	CASSRPQGLSYEQYF
NA	NA	TRBV5-1	TRBJ2-5	TGCGCCAGCAGCTTGGGGGGCCAAGAGACCCAGTACTTC	CASSLGGQETQYF
TRBD1	NA	TRBV2	TRBJ1-4	TGTGCCAGCACCGGACAGGGGACTAATGAAAAACTGTTTTTT	CASTGQGTNEKLFF
NA	NA	TRBV4-1	TRBJ1-2	TGCGCCAGCAGCCAAGATTTCCCAGAAACTATTAACTATGGCTACACCTTC	CASSQDFPETINYGYTF
NA	NA	TRBV5-1	TRBJ2-3	TGCGCCAGCAGCTTGGGACAAGGGGGGCCAGATACGCAGTATTTT	CASSLGQGGPDTQYF
NA	NA	TRBV4-3	TRBJ1-2	TGCGCCAGCAGCCAAGATGCCGGGTCCGGCTACACCTTC	CASSQDAGSGYTF
NA	NA	TRBV19	TRBJ1-4	TGTGCCAGTAGTAACCAGGGCATAGGCGAAAAACTGTTTTTT	CASSNQGIGEKLFF
NA	NA	TRBV25-1	TRBJ2-1	TGTGCCAGCAGTGATTATAGTGAGCAGTTCTTC	CASSDYSEQFF
NA	NA	TRBV2	TRBJ1-1	TGTGCCAGTGCCGCAGAGTTTAGAGCTTTCTTT	CASAAEFRAFF
TRBD1	NA	TRBV11-2	TRBJ2-7	TGTGCCAGCAGCCCACAGGGGACGAGCCACGAGCAGTACTTC	CASSPQGTSHEQYF
TRBD1	NA	TRBV2	TRBJ1-5	TGTGCCAGCAAGGGGGACAGCCTCAATCAGCCCCAGCATTTT	CASKGDSLNQPQHF
NA	NA	TRBV5-1	TRBJ2-2	TGCGCCAGCCACGCGCGGGGGACAGTTTTAGGTTTGAACACCGGGGAGCTGTTTTTT	CASHARGTVLGLNTGELFF
NA	NA	TRBV11-2	TRBJ1-2	TGTGCCAGCTCGGCGAACAGCCTATCTTTCAACTATGGCTACACCTTC	CASSANSLSFNYGYTF
NA	NA	TRBV18	TRBJ1-2	TGTGCCAGCTCACCAACGGCGCTGGGACGAGTTGGCTACACCTTC	CASSPTALGRVGYTF
NA	NA	TRBV7-9	TRBJ2-3	TGTGCCAGCAGCTTAGGGTTGGACGCTAGCACAGATACGCAGTATTTT	CASSLGLDASTDTQYF